This T cell receptor (beta chain) is from a study of cytomegalovirus exposure and HLA in healthy donors. Primers: 60 Vbeta forward and 13 Jbeta reverse. Generated by immunoSEQ multiplex PCR, the TCRdb table keeps only in-frame clones and is missing some. The sample records 63,000 or so clones, around 80% being singletons. As regards this clone: The antigen remains undetermined.

V was clipped by 4 bases and J by 2 bases; unmatched bases: 14. Germline CDR1 is SNHLY and CDR2 is FYNNEI. The CDR3 is made up of 18 amino acids. General study results and limits: The listing of roughly 160 TCR beta chains classed them as cytomegalovirus-associated. Beyond CMV serostatus, there was no information to go on about immune exposure. A later analysis showed TCR association rates differing by HLA locus, peaking at DRB1 and lowest at HLA-C. Cytomegalovirus status was reportedly diagnosed by the classifier with high sensitivity and specificity.

Sequenced sample: PBMCs. This chain uses TRBV2 with TRBJ1-5; 7 bases fit TRBD1. The receptor comes from a woman aged 25 to 39 in good health and CMV-seronegative. The CDR3 sequence: CASSAGQVMTLGNQPQHF. In DNA form, the CDR3 reads TGTGCCAGCAGTGCCGGACAGGTCATGACTCTCGGCAATCAGCCCCAGCATTTT.